The 9 T cell receptor beta chains below all came from one sample that was sequenced in a study of metastatic and nonmetastatic thyroid tumors. TCRdb redid the clone calls on the PCR reads using MiXCR. The table lists roughly 20,000 clones, 34% of them singletons. Every patient was untreated before thyroid surgery. Sequencing was done on a sample of tumor tissue. The receptor source for this set is a female donor with papillary thyroid cancer or a benign thyroid nodule (not recorded which). Some clones in this sample may be carry-over from other donors' samples.

By proportion, this clone is medium-sized. This sample includes further DNA sequences coding for the same CDR3. The rearrangement uses TRBV3-1 and TRBJ2-7, with D hard to call. The CDR3 runs 14 residues. The germline gives CDR1 LGHDT, CDR2 YNNKEL (reference sequence). The V and J ends lost 0 bases and 1 base respectively, with 7 bases between them. The DNA for the CDR3 is TGTGCCAGCAGCCAAGATTACGGTTCCTACGAGCAGTACTTC. As protein: CASSQDYGSYEQYF.

The chain joins TRBV6-2 or TRBV6-3 to TRBJ2-7; D is uncertain. Germline lookup yields CDR1 MNHEY and CDR2 SVGEGT. The CDR3 has 11 amino acids. V lost 4 bases and J 4 bases, leaving 5 bases between the germline ends. The CDR3 nucleotides read TGTGCCAGCAGTTCCCGGTACGAGCAGTACTTC. The encoded protein is CASSSRYEQYF.

This clone is labeled medium-sized. This sequence joins TRBV11-2 and TRBJ1-1; D not certain. CDR1 SGHAT and CDR2 FQNNGV come from the germline V gene. The CDR3 length is 12 residues. V gave up 3 bases and J gave up 8 bases, with 10 bases separating them. CDR3 bases: TGTGCCAGCAGCTTGGCACAGCGAGAAGCTTTCTTT. Translation gives CASSLAQREAFF. The whole variable domain, remainder taken from reference TRBV11-2 and TRBJ1-1, is EAGVAQSPRYKIIEKRQSVAFWCNPISGHATLYWYQQILGQGPKLLIQFQNNGVVDDSQLPKDRFSAERLKGVDSTLKIQPAKLEDSAVYLCASSLAQREAFFGQGTRLTVV.

CDR3 region: CSAARTLAESTDTQYF. The CDR3, as DNA: TGCAGTGCTGCCAGGACTCTAGCGGAGAGCACAGATACGCAGTATTTT. The rearrangement links TRBV20-1 to TRBJ2-3, with TRBD2 matching over 7 bases. The germline gives CDR1 DFQATT, CDR2 SNEGSKA (reference sequence). CDR3 size: 16 residues. V lost 5 bases, J lost 0 bases, and 11 bases stayed unmatched.

This clone occurred a few times. The chain recombines TRBV28 with TRBJ2-7; possibly TRBD1 for D (6 bases). The CDR3 has 13 residues. The V end lost 3 bases, the J end lost 3 bases, and 9 bases lay between the germline ends. Germline V gene lookup returns CDR1 MDHEN and CDR2 SYDVKM. CDR3 loop: CASSFQGIYEQYF. The CDR3 DNA follows: TGTGCCAGCAGTTTCCAGGGGATCTACGAGCAGTACTTC.

The chain recombines TRBV5-1 with TRBJ2-7, with no clear D. The CDR3 totals 12 residues. The ends were cut back, 3 bases at V and 5 bases at J, with 9 bases in the middle. The V gene's germline CDR1 is SGHRS and CDR2 YFSETQ. CDR3 sequence reads: CASSYNSDEQYF. Written as DNA, the CDR3 is TGCGCCAGCAGCTACAACAGCGACGAGCAGTACTTC.

The table lists this clone with a few counts. The J gene is TRBJ2-7, the V gene TRBV6-5; TRBD1 aligns across 12 bases. CDR1 is MNHEY and CDR2 is SVGAGI in the germline V gene. V dropped 4 bases and J dropped 7; count of bases not matched to a gene: 11. There are 16 residues in the CDR3. The CDR3 nucleotides are TGTGCCAGCAGTTCGGGGCCGGGACAGGGGGCTGAAGAGCAGTACTTC. Translation: CASSSGPGQGAEEQYF.

The rearrangement links TRBV11-2 to TRBJ2-7, with D tentatively TRBD1 or TRBD2 (5 bases each). The CDR3 loop spans 16 amino acids. Deletions cut 4 bases from V and 2 bases from J, with 18 bases between. Per germline, CDR1 SGHAT and CDR2 FQNNGV. The CDR3 DNA reads TGTGCCAGCAGCTCCCCCGGGGCAAATGGTGCCTACGAGCAGTACTTC. The encoded protein is CASSSPGANGAYEQYF.

V and J are TRBV5-1 and TRBJ2-3; D unresolved. Looked up from germline, CDR1 is SGHRS and CDR2 is YFSETQ. Trimming removed 0 bases from V and 3 bases from J, with 8 bases in between. This CDR3 comprises 14 residues. The CDR3 protein is CASSLATGTDTQYF. The CDR3 bases are TGCGCCAGCAGCTTGGCGACCGGGACAGATACGCAGTATTTT.